This T cell receptor beta chain was sequenced in a study of blood T cell repertoires in COVID-19. The wider study: PBMCs, B-cell-depleted T cells, or T cells provided the cDNA or gDNA that made up the material.

Per the original data handling: For nucleated cells, counts were estimated from reference gene primer amplification. This table comes from immunoSEQ multiplex PCR, and its TCRdb copy is limited to in-frame clones, with some not included. The V and J calls and clone size come from that table; D and trimming were worked out from the DNA. Of 300,000 to 350,000 clones listed, about 87% were seen once; the top ten hold 1.5% to 2%. V was shortened by 2 bases and J by 6 bases, with 9 bases between the two germline ends. The CDR3 covers 13 residues. CDR1 is MNHNS and CDR2 is SASEGT in the germline V gene. This sequence was found in a woman in her 30s with COVID-19, enrolled during active disease. Sequencing used peripheral blood. The genes are TRBV6-1 and TRBJ2-3, with D possibly matching TRBD1 (5 bases). The CDR3 DNA reads TGTGCCAGCAGTGAACAGGGCAAGGATACGCAGTATTTT. It yields the protein CASSEQGKDTQYF.